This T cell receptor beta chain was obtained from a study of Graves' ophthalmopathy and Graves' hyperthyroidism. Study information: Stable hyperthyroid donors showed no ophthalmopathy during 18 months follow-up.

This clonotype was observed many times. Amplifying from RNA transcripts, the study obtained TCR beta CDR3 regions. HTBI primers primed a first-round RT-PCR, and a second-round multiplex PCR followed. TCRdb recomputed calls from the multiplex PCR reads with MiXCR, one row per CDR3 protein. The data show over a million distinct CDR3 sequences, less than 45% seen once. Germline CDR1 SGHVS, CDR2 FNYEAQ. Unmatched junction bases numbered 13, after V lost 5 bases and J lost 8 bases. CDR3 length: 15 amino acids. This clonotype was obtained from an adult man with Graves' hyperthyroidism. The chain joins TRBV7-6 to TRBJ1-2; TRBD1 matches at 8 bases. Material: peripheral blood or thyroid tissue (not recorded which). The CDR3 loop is CASSPSRQGSEGYTF. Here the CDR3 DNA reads TGTGCCAGCAGCCCGTCCCGACAGGGGTCGGAAGGCTACACCTTC.